The 32 T cell receptor beta chains given below trace back to one sample, sequenced in a study of long-term antiretroviral therapy in people with HIV (dated by TCRdb to 2022 to 2024). The immunoSEQ hsTCRB v3.0 assay was used at survey level resolution to sequence the TRB variable region. TCRdb limited this immuneACCESS table to in-frame rearrangements with V and J called. A share of clones is missing; checked studies link under half to unresolved V genes, and the rest is unexplained. The sample profile shows roughly 28,000 clones; approximately 86% of them were found once. Clones ranked in the top ten supply around 4.7% of the sample. Here the sequenced sample was unsorted PBMCs, taken approximately 2.6 years after starting antiretroviral therapy. The origin of the receptors is a man aged 40-55 years with HIV.

The rearrangement joins TRBV6-5 to TRBJ1-4; D gene uncertain. Trimming removed 6 bases at V and 0 bases at J, with 11 bases between. CDR1 and CDR2 from the germline V gene are MNHEY and SVGAGI. This CDR3 has 15 residues. The DNA of the CDR3 is TGTGCCAGCAGCTTGTCGGGTACAACTAATGAAAAACTGTTTTTT. As protein: CASSLSGTTNEKLFF.

The chain is built from TRBV5-1 and TRBJ2-7, with TRBD2 identical over 13 bases. Germline-derived CDR1 and CDR2 are SGHRS and YFSETQ. The trim removed 4 bases at V and 6 bases at J, leaving 7 bases unmatched. The CDR3 length is 15 residues. CDR3 sequence reads: CASSPGGLAGVEQYF. CDR3 nucleotides: TGCGCCAGCAGCCCGGGAGGACTAGCGGGAGTCGAGCAGTACTTC.

This clone was detected once. Written as DNA, the CDR3 is TGTGCCAGCAGCTTAGTAACGGGAGTCTACGAGCAGTACTTC. Amino acid sequence: CASSLVTGVYEQYF. This chain connects TRBV7-8 to TRBJ2-7; possible D gene TRBD2, 6 bases. V dropped 1 base and J dropped 3 bases, with 10 bases sitting between them. The CDR3 has 14 amino acids. Germline loops: CDR1 SGHVS, CDR2 FQNEAQ.

The chain is built from TRBV5-1 and TRBJ2-1; D gene unclear. CDR3 length equals 13 residues. From germline, CDR1 is SGHRS and CDR2 YFSETQ. V was pared by 0 bases and J by 5 bases, with 6 bases between. The CDR3 protein is CASSLALDNEQFF. DNA for the CDR3: TGCGCCAGCAGCTTGGCCTTGGACAATGAGCAGTTCTTC.

The CDR3, as DNA: TGTGCCAGCAGCCTCCTTTGGGACAGCCAAGAGACCCAGTACTTC. Amino acid sequence: CASSLLWDSQETQYF. The chain recombines TRBV7-9 with TRBJ2-5; 7 bases are shared with TRBD1. Per germline, CDR1 SEHNR and CDR2 FQNEAQ (reference sequence). Losses at the gene ends were 5 bases for V and 1 base for J; bases not matched to a gene: 7. The CDR3 loop spans 15 amino acids.

The gene calls are TRBV7-2 and TRBJ1-1; no reliable D call. Germline CDR1 reads SGHTA; CDR2 reads FQGNSA. The CDR3 is 15 amino acids. Trimming took off 7 bases at V and 4 bases at J, with 19 bases between the two ends. The chain's CDR3 is CASTAQTHRGTEAFF. CDR3 in DNA: TGTGCCAGCACCGCACAGACCCACCGTGGCACTGAAGCTTTCTTT.

V is TRBV7-9 and J is TRBJ2-2, with 7 bases fitting TRBD1. The germline CDR1 and CDR2 sequences are SEHNR and FQNEAQ (reference sequence). V shed 8 bases, J shed 0 bases, and the junction held 12 bases outside the gene matches. The CDR3 extends over 17 amino acids. CDR3 protein: CASRIIDRVSNTGELFF. For the CDR3, the DNA is TGTGCCAGCCGAATCATTGACAGGGTCTCGAACACCGGGGAGCTGTTTTTT.

The chain recombines TRBV28 with TRBJ2-2, with unresolved D. The V end lost 7 bases, the J end lost 8 bases, and 11 bases lay between the germline ends. The CDR3 loop spans 12 amino acids. Germline assignment: CDR1 MDHEN and CDR2 SYDVKM. Here the CDR3 reads CASTEITGELFF. In DNA form, the CDR3 reads TGTGCCAGCACCGAAATCACAGGGGAGCTGTTTTTT.

V and J are TRBV4-1 and TRBJ2-7; no clear D. Looked up from germline, CDR1 is MGHRA and CDR2 is YSYEKL. The CDR3 loop spans 12 amino acids. The V end lost 2 bases, the J end lost 6 bases, and 8 bases lay between the germline ends. This chain's CDR3 is CASSQWGGEQYF. In DNA, the CDR3 is TGCGCCAGCAGCCAATGGGGTGGCGAGCAGTACTTC.

This chain connects TRBV7-9 to TRBJ2-3; D call uncertain. V was pared by 4 bases and J by 6 bases, with 8 bases between. This CDR3 is 12 amino acids long. The germline V gene encodes CDR1 SEHNR and CDR2 FQNEAQ (reference sequence). Written as DNA, the CDR3 is TGTGCCAGCAGCTACGGACGCGATACGCAGTATTTT. It translates to CASSYGRDTQYF.

The gene calls are TRBV19 and TRBJ1-3; tentative D call: TRBD1 (6 bases). Germline V gene sequence: CDR1 LNHDA, CDR2 SQIVND (reference sequence). Trimming removed 9 bases from V and 4 bases from J, with 13 bases in between. The CDR3 extends over 13 amino acids. The CDR3 DNA reads as TGTGCCAGAGACACGACAGGAGGAAACACCATATATTTT. It yields the protein CARDTTGGNTIYF. Based on the CDR3 plus reference TRBV19 and TRBJ1-3, the full variable domain is DGGITQSPKYLFRKEGQNVTLSCEQNLNHDAMYWYRQDPGQGLRLIYYSQIVNDFQKGDIAEGYSVSREKKESFPLTVTSAQKNPTAFYLCARDTTGGNTIYFGEGSWLTVV.

The rearrangement uses TRBV6-6 and TRBJ2-7; no clear D. The CDR3 consists of 14 residues. Germline CDR1 is MNHNY and CDR2 is SVGAGI (reference sequence). The V and J ends lost 0 bases and 2 bases respectively, with 8 bases between them. The CDR3 is CASSYSMAAYEQYF. CDR3 DNA: TGTGCCAGCAGTTACTCGATGGCAGCCTACGAGCAGTACTTC.

The chain carries TRBV28 and TRBJ2-7, with 7 positions matching TRBD1. CDR1 is MDHEN and CDR2 is SYDVKM in the germline V gene. The junction had 4 bases not matched to a gene; V was cut back by 5 bases and J by 6 bases. CDR3 length equals 12 residues. The CDR3 nucleotides are TGTGCCAGCAGTACACAGGGGTTCGAGCAGTACTTC. It translates to CASSTQGFEQYF.

This chain connects TRBV7-9 to TRBJ2-7; D perhaps matches TRBD1 (6 bases). Trimming cost V 5 bases and J 5 bases, with 10 bases left between them. Germline assignment: CDR1 SEHNR and CDR2 FQNEAQ (reference sequence). The CDR3 spans 12 residues. CDR3 protein: CASSVQGHEQYF. The CDR3 DNA is TGTGCCAGCAGCGTACAGGGCCACGAGCAGTACTTC.

The chain joins TRBV7-2 to TRBJ2-5; no reliable D call. This CDR3 is built from 15 residues. Per the germline V gene, CDR1 is SGHTA and CDR2 is FQGNSA. Trimming shortened V by 1 base and J by 3 bases, and 12 bases separated the two germline ends. In nucleotides, the CDR3 is TGTGCCAGCAGCTTAGTTAGGACCCGTGAAGAGACCCAGTACTTC. Encoded protein: CASSLVRTREETQYF.

The rearrangement joins TRBV30 to TRBJ2-1; D might be TRBD2 (6 bases). V was trimmed by 4 bases and J by 2 bases, leaving 12 bases between them. Germline lookup yields CDR1 GTSNPN and CDR2 SVGIG (reference sequence). The CDR3 loop spans 14 amino acids. The CDR3 loop reads CAWNRGATYNEQFF. CDR3 nucleotides: TGTGCCTGGAACCGCGGGGCGACCTACAATGAGCAGTTCTTC.

The V call is TRBV29-1, the J call TRBJ2-1; either TRBD1 or TRBD2 may supply D (6 bases each). This CDR3 region has 16 residues. Trimming removed 0 bases at V and 2 bases at J, with 14 bases between. CDR1 is SQVTM and CDR2 is ANQGSEA in the germline V gene. The CDR3 protein is CSVEDQGGQAYNEQFF. In DNA, the CDR3 is TGCAGCGTTGAAGATCAAGGGGGGCAGGCCTACAATGAGCAGTTCTTC.

This chain joins TRBV6-6 and TRBJ2-3, with a weak D call TRBD1 (5 bases). This CDR3 is 13 amino acids long. Germline V lookup: CDR1 MNHNY, CDR2 SVGAGI (reference sequence). The germline V and J ends were trimmed by 5 bases and 4 bases, with 10 bases remaining between them. The CDR3 region has the DNA TGTGCCAGCAGTCCAGGGTTACCAGATACGCAGTATTTT. Its translation is CASSPGLPDTQYF.

Here the CDR3 reads CASSLATDTQYF. In DNA form, the CDR3 reads TGTGCCAGCAGTTTAGCGACAGATACGCAGTATTTT. The chain combines TRBV28 with TRBJ2-3; D unresolved. The CDR3 consists of 12 residues. Trimming removed 2 bases from V and 3 bases from J, with 3 bases in between. The germline gives CDR1 MDHEN, CDR2 SYDVKM.

This clone was seen a single time. This chain links TRBV9 with TRBJ2-5; 8 bases fit TRBD1. CDR1 and CDR2 from the germline V gene are SGDLS and YYNGEE. The CDR3 loop spans 16 amino acids. V lost 0 bases, J lost 5 bases, and 9 bases stayed unmatched. CDR3 sequence: CASSVASRGLGETQYF. As DNA, the CDR3 is TGTGCCAGCAGCGTAGCGTCCAGGGGGCTTGGGGAGACCCAGTACTTC. The complete variable domain, with remaining parts taken from reference TRBV9 and TRBJ2-5, reads DSGVTQTPKHLITATGQRVTLRCSPRSGDLSVYWYQQSLDQGLQFLIQYYNGEERAKGNILERFSAQQFPDLHSELNLSSLELGDSALYFCASSVASRGLGETQYFGPGTRLLVL.

The chain links TRBV6-5 to TRBJ2-7; 11 nucleotides align to TRBD2. This CDR3 is 14 amino acids long. The germline CDR1 and CDR2 sequences are MNHEY and SVGAGI. Trimming took 6 bases from V and 4 from J; bases not matched to a gene: 5. CDR3 in amino acids: CASSTSGSGYEQYF. In DNA form, the CDR3 reads TGTGCCAGCAGCACTAGCGGGAGCGGGTACGAGCAGTACTTC.

The gene calls are TRBV6-5 and TRBJ2-1, with 10 positions matching TRBD1. This CDR3 spans 14 amino acids. V trimming: 5 bases; J trimming: 9 bases; junction bases outside the gene matches: 7. Germline V gene data show CDR1 as MNHEY and CDR2 as SVGAGI. The CDR3 region is CASSPGQGIGEQFF. The CDR3, as DNA: TGTGCCAGCAGTCCGGGACAGGGGATCGGTGAGCAGTTCTTC.

The J gene is TRBJ2-7, the V gene TRBV28, with 7 bases that match TRBD2. Germline CDR1 MDHEN, CDR2 SYDVKM. With 8 bases clipped from V and 3 bases from J, the junction kept 7 bases outside the gene matches. This CDR3 comprises 13 residues. The CDR3 DNA sequence: TGTGCCAGCTCTGGGGGAGGGAACTACGAGCAGTACTTC. Translated, it gives CASSGGGNYEQYF. Full variable domain (missing parts from reference TRBV28 and TRBJ2-7): DVKVTQSSRYLVKRTGEKVFLECVQDMDHENMFWYRQDPGLGLRLIYFSYDVKMKEKGDIPEGYSVSREKKERFSLILESASTNQTSMYLCASSGGGNYEQYFGPGTRLTVT.

This clone was found once. This chain joins TRBV28 and TRBJ1-2; perhaps TRBD1 as D (6 bases). The ends were cut back, 3 bases at V and 7 bases at J, with 9 bases in the middle. The CDR3 has 12 amino acids. CDR1 and CDR2 (germline): MDHEN, SYDVKM. In nucleotides, the CDR3 is TGTGCCAGCAGTTTGGGGGCCCGTGGCTACACCTTC. As protein: CASSLGARGYTF.

The chain is built from TRBV28 and TRBJ1-2; 12 positions match TRBD1. The germline V gene has CDR1 MDHEN and CDR2 SYDVKM. This CDR3 spans 15 amino acids. V was pared by 7 bases and J by 8 bases, with 11 bases of the junction left unmatched. The CDR3: CASILPGQGACGYTF. CDR3 DNA sequence: TGTGCCAGCATCTTGCCGGGACAGGGGGCCTGCGGCTACACCTTC.

The chain joins TRBV11-2 to TRBJ2-7; D uncertain. This CDR3 has 12 residues. CDR1 is SGHAT, CDR2 FQNNGV, per germline. V lost 1 base and J 3 bases, leaving 4 bases between the germline ends. CDR3 in DNA: TGTGCCAGCAGCTTAGTCGACTACGAGCAGTACTTC. This translates into CASSLVDYEQYF.

A remark on this clone: At one end, the junction sequence differs from germline, possibly due to a read error. This chain uses TRBV18 with TRBJ2-2; the match to TRBD1 covers 7 bases. CDR1 is KGHSH, CDR2 LQKENI, per germline. The CDR3 totals 17 residues. For the CDR3, the DNA is TGTGCCAGCTCACCACCGAGAGGACAGGACAACACGGGGGAGCTGTTTTTT. This gives the protein CASSPPRGQDNTGELFF.

The chain carries TRBV2 and TRBJ2-3; 7 nucleotides align to TRBD1. The germline CDR1 and CDR2 sequences are SNHLY and FYNNEI. The junction had 10 bases not matched to a gene; V was cut back by 4 bases and J by 3 bases. The CDR3 covers 16 residues. The CDR3: CASSASLDRETDTQYF. The CDR3 bases are TGTGCCAGCAGTGCGTCCCTTGACAGGGAAACAGATACGCAGTATTTT.

J is TRBJ2-7 and V is TRBV27; 9 bases line up with TRBD1. The CDR3 extends over 13 amino acids. Germline V CDR1 and CDR2: MNHEY, SMNVEV (reference sequence). Trimming cost V 3 bases and J 6 bases; bases outside gene matches: 3. CDR3 nucleotide sequence: TGTGCCAGCAGTTTGGGACAGGGCTCCGAGCAGTACTTC. It codes for CASSLGQGSEQYF.

This chain connects TRBV25-1 to TRBJ1-2; D call uncertain. V dropped 2 bases and J dropped 0 bases, with 16 bases sitting between them. The CDR3 consists of 17 residues. Germline-derived CDR1 and CDR2 are MGHDK and SYGVNS. The CDR3, as DNA: TGTGCCAGCAGTGAAAGGCGGTCAGCGTCGGCTAACTATGGCTACACCTTC. This gives the protein CASSERRSASANYGYTF.

The V and J genes are TRBV9 and TRBJ2-1; D possibly corresponds to TRBD1 (6 bases). Trimming removed 3 bases from V and 0 bases from J, with 16 bases in between. The CDR3 contains 17 residues. Germline-derived CDR1 and CDR2 are SGDLS and YYNGEE. This CDR3 reads CASSGSGEGSSYNEQFF. CDR3 nucleotides: TGTGCCAGCAGCGGCTCAGGGGAAGGGAGCTCCTACAATGAGCAGTTCTTC.

The V and J genes are TRBV2 and TRBJ1-3; 10 nucleotides match TRBD1. The CDR3 totals 16 residues. V was pared by 4 bases and J by 4 bases, with 7 bases of the junction left unmatched. Germline V gene sequence: CDR1 SNHLY, CDR2 FYNNEI. The CDR3 region is CASSGWDRGLGNTIYF. Here the CDR3 DNA reads TGTGCCAGCAGTGGATGGGACAGGGGATTGGGAAACACCATATATTTT.